Detailed here is one T cell receptor (beta chain). Under the authors' procedure: It was from reference gene primer amplification that nucleated cell counts were estimated. Clones were sequenced by immunoSEQ multiplex PCR, and TCRdb holds only the in-frame ones, with some missing. That table furnishes V, J and clone size, whereas the DNA furnished D and trimming. The sample lists 65,000 to 70,000 clones; roughly 82% were seen once. This entry belongs to a study of blood T cell repertoires in COVID-19. The wider study: The origin of the acute and convalescent COVID-19 samples was the United States, Italy and Spain. Sample material is recorded as cDNA or gDNA derived from T cells, B-cell-depleted T cells, or PBMCs.

Material: peripheral blood. This TCR was sampled from a man older than 75 with active COVID-19.

The CDR3 reads CASSRGRGTEAFF. CDR3 DNA sequence: TGTGCCAGCAGCCGGGGGCGGGGGACTGAAGCTTTCTTT. The chain has TRBV7-6 and TRBJ1-1, with a weak D call TRBD1 (6 bases). Trimming left V 5 bases short and J 5 bases short, with 12 bases between. The germline gives CDR1 SGHVS, CDR2 FNYEAQ. The CDR3 has 13 amino acids.